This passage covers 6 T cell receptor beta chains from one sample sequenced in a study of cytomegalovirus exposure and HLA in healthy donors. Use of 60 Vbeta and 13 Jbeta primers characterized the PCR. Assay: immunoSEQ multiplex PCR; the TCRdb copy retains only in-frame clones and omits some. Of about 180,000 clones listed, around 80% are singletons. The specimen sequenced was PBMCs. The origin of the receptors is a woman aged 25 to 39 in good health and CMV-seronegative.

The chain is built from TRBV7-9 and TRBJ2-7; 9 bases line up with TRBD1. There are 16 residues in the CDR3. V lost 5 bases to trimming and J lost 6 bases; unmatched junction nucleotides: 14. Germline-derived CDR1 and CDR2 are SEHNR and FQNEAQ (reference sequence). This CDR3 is CASSLTLGQGSFEQYF. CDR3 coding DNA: TGTGCCAGCAGCCTCACCCTGGGACAGGGATCGTTCGAGCAGTACTTC.

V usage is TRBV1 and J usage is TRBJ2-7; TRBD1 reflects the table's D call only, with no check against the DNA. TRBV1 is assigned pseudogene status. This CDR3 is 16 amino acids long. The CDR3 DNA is TGCACCAGCAGCCAAGTAGTGGGTGGGCTTCCCTACGAGCAGTACTTC. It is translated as CTSSQVVGGLPYEQYF.

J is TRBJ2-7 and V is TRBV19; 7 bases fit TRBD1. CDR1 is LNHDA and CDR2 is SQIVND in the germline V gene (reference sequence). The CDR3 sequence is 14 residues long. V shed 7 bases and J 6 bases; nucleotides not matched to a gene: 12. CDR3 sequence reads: CASKMTGIQGEQYF. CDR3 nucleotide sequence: TGTGCCAGTAAGATGACAGGGATTCAGGGCGAGCAGTACTTC.

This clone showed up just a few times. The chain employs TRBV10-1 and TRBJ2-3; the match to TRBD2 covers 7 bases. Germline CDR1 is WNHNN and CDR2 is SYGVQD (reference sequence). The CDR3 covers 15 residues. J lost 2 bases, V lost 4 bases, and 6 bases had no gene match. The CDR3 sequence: CASSGREDNTDTQYF. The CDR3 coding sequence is TGCGCCAGCAGTGGCCGGGAGGACAACACAGATACGCAGTATTTT.

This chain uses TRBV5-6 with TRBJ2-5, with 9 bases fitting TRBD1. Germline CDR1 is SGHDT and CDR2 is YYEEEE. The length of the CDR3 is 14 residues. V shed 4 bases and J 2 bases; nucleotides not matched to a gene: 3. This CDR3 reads CASSVGQGQETQYF. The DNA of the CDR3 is TGTGCCAGCAGCGTGGGACAGGGTCAAGAGACCCAGTACTTC.

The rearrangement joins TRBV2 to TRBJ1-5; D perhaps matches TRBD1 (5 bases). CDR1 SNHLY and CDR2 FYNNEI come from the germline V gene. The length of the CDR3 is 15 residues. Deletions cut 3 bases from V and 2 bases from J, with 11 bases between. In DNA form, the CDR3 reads TGTGCCAGCAGTGATCTTGGGGCGGGCAATCAGCCCCAGCATTTT. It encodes CASSDLGAGNQPQHF. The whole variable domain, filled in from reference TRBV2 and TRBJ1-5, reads EPEVTQTPSHQVTQMGQEVILRCVPISNHLYFYWYRQILGQKVEFLVSFYNNEISEKSEIFDDQFSVERPDGSNFTLKIRSTKLEDSAMYFCASSDLGAGNQPQHFGDGTRLSIL.